The next 17 T cell receptor beta chains were all read from a single sample in a study of cytomegalovirus exposure and HLA in healthy donors. Only in-frame clones appear in the TCRdb table, and some are missing; sequencing was by immunoSEQ multiplex PCR. This sample carries roughly 150,000 clones, around 89% of them seen once, and the ten largest clones take approximately 3.1%. Sequencing was done on a sample of PBMCs. Receptor source: a man aged 18 to 35 in good health and CMV-seronegative.

The rearrangement uses TRBV4-1 and TRBJ1-2; D is unclear. CDR3 length: 14 residues. Germline CDR1 and CDR2: MGHRA and YSYEKL. Trimming pared 0 bases from V and 2 bases from J, leaving 7 bases between. CDR3 coding DNA: TGCGCCAGCAGCCAAGATCGCAGGAACTATGGCTACACCTTC. Translating it yields CASSQDRRNYGYTF.

The V gene is TRBV11-1, the J gene TRBJ1-3; D is uncertain. The CDR3 totals 14 residues. The V and J ends lost 8 bases and 2 bases respectively, with 13 bases between them. CDR1 is SGHAT and CDR2 is FQDESV in the germline V gene (reference sequence). The CDR3 DNA reads as TGTGCCAGCGGCAGAACCACCCCTGGAAACACCATATATTTT. It yields the protein CASGRTTPGNTIYF.

The gene calls are TRBV7-2 and TRBJ2-5; 10 bases agree with TRBD2. The CDR3 is 19 residues long. J gave up 4 bases and V 2 bases, and 16 bases lay outside the gene matches. Germline assignment: CDR1 SGHTA and CDR2 FQGNSA. The CDR3 loop is CASSLTPASGRVGGETQYF. CDR3 nucleotide sequence: TGTGCCAGCAGCTTAACCCCGGCTAGCGGGAGAGTTGGAGGAGAGACCCAGTACTTC.

This clone has only one observation. The rearrangement joins TRBV28 to TRBJ2-1; possibly TRBD2 for D (7 bases). The V end lost 5 bases, the J end lost 8 bases, and 19 bases lay between the germline ends. Germline lookup yields CDR1 MDHEN and CDR2 SYDVKM. This CDR3 is built from 15 residues. The CDR3 protein is CASSRGPAGRDEQFF. The CDR3 bases are TGTGCCAGCAGTCGGGGGCCAGCGGGAAGGGATGAGCAGTTCTTC.

The V gene is TRBV6-5, the J gene TRBJ1-1; 7 positions match TRBD1. With V trimmed by 3 bases and J by 3 bases, 4 bases remained unmatched. CDR3 length: 14 residues. Germline V gene sequence: CDR1 MNHEY, CDR2 SVGAGI. The CDR3 bases are TGTGCCAGCAGTTATGACAGGGCTGACACTGAAGCTTTCTTT. Its protein product is CASSYDRADTEAFF.

The rearrangement uses TRBV5-1 and TRBJ2-1; TRBD1 matches at 11 bases. This CDR3 is built from 15 residues. V shed 0 bases, J shed 7 bases, and the junction held 3 bases outside the gene matches. The germline CDR1 and CDR2 sequences are SGHRS and YFSETQ. The CDR3 loop reads CASSLVGTGGNEQFF. The CDR3 DNA reads TGCGCCAGCAGCTTGGTAGGGACAGGGGGGAATGAGCAGTTCTTC.

The rearrangement joins TRBV5-6 to TRBJ2-1, with 9 positions matching TRBD2. Germline-derived CDR1 and CDR2 are SGHDT and YYEEEE. Trimming cost V 0 bases and J 6 bases; bases outside gene matches: 4. This CDR3 has 15 residues. The CDR3 DNA reads TGTGCCAGCAGCTTGGGCGGGGGGGCGATCAATGAGCAGTTCTTC. Its protein product is CASSLGGGAINEQFF.

V gene TRBV30 combines with J gene TRBJ1-2; 9 nucleotides agree with TRBD1. This CDR3 contains 13 residues. Germline lookup yields CDR1 GTSNPN and CDR2 SVGIG (reference sequence). J was trimmed by 8 bases and V by 2 bases; bases with no gene match: 6. The CDR3 DNA sequence: TGTGCCTGGAGTCTGCGGGACAGGGTAGGCTACACCTTC. It encodes CAWSLRDRVGYTF.

This chain uses TRBV6-1 with TRBJ1-1; 8 bases fit TRBD1. Germline assignment: CDR1 MNHNS and CDR2 SASEGT. This CDR3 region has 17 residues. The V segment lost 3 bases and the J segment 4 bases; nucleotides outside the gene matches: 13. DNA of the CDR3: TGTGCCAGCAGTGATCAGGGGGCTATTATCACGGTCACTGAAGCTTTCTTT. Its translation: CASSDQGAIITVTEAFF.

CDR3 amino acids: CASSPRDSYNEQFF. Here the CDR3 DNA reads TGTGCCAGCAGCCCCCGCGACAGTTACAATGAGCAGTTCTTC. The chain links TRBV5-4 to TRBJ2-1; D possibly corresponds to TRBD1 (5 bases). Germline-derived CDR1 and CDR2 are SGHNT and YYREEE (reference sequence). The CDR3 sequence is 14 residues long. The V and J ends lost 4 bases and 4 bases respectively, with 12 bases between them.

The chain is built from TRBV4-2 and TRBJ1-2; TRBD1 matches at 7 bases. Germline-derived CDR1 and CDR2 are LGHNA and YNFKEQ. The CDR3 totals 16 residues. Trimming removed 0 bases from V and 4 bases from J; junction bases left unmatched: 8. CDR3 sequence (DNA): TGTGCCAGCAGCCAAGATCAGGGGGAGGACCTCTATGGCTACACCTTC. This encodes CASSQDQGEDLYGYTF.

The rearrangement joins TRBV6-4 to TRBJ2-2; 8 nucleotides align to TRBD1. Looked up from germline, CDR1 is MRHNA and CDR2 is SNTAGT. V shed 4 bases and J 2 bases; nucleotides not matched to a gene: 6. CDR3 length: 16 amino acids. The CDR3 DNA reads as TGTGCCAGCAGTGCTCACGGGACAGGAAACACCGGGGAGCTGTTTTTT. Its protein product is CASSAHGTGNTGELFF.

This clone was recorded only once. The chain combines TRBV10-1 with TRBJ2-5; TRBD2 is a possible D gene (6 bases). The CDR3 has 15 residues. V was shortened by 6 bases and J by 2 bases, with 16 bases between the two germline ends. The germline CDR1 and CDR2 sequences are WNHNN and SYGVQD (reference sequence). The CDR3 nucleotides read TGCGCCAGCAGCGACCGAGCGGGCCCACAAGAGACCCAGTACTTC. It encodes CASSDRAGPQETQYF.

V and J are TRBV7-2 and TRBJ2-3; TRBD2 agrees at 8 bases. Germline loops: CDR1 SGHTA, CDR2 FQGNSA. This CDR3 is built from 15 residues. V lost 4 bases to trimming and J lost 2 bases; unmatched junction nucleotides: 5. The CDR3 sequence is CASSSQLAVTDTQYF. Written as DNA, the CDR3 is TGTGCCAGCAGCTCTCAACTAGCGGTCACAGATACGCAGTATTTT.

Here the CDR3 reads CASSHTRDRGPHSPYF. The CDR3 DNA is TGTGCCAGCAGTCATACCCGGGACAGGGGGCCCCATTCTCCGTATTTT. The chain recombines TRBV27 with TRBJ2-3; the match to TRBD1 covers 12 bases. The CDR3 totals 16 residues. Germline CDR1 MNHEY, CDR2 SMNVEV (reference sequence). J gave up 14 bases and V 5 bases, and 17 bases lay outside the gene matches.

J is TRBJ1-5 and V is TRBV6-5; D is uncertain. V gave up 2 bases and J gave up 6 bases, with 8 bases separating them. The germline gives CDR1 MNHEY, CDR2 SVGAGI. This CDR3 is built from 13 residues. The CDR3 is CASSYLSGQPQHF. CDR3 sequence (DNA): TGTGCCAGCAGTTACCTCTCCGGTCAGCCCCAGCATTTT.

The chain recombines TRBV6-8 with TRBJ2-7; D not certain. The CDR3 has 11 residues. Trimming stripped 7 bases from V and 7 bases from J, with 11 bases between. CDR1 MNHGY and CDR2 SAAAGT come from the germline V gene. The CDR3 here is CASKVSWEQYV. The DNA for the CDR3 is TGTGCCAGCAAGGTCAGCTGGGAGCAGTACGTC.